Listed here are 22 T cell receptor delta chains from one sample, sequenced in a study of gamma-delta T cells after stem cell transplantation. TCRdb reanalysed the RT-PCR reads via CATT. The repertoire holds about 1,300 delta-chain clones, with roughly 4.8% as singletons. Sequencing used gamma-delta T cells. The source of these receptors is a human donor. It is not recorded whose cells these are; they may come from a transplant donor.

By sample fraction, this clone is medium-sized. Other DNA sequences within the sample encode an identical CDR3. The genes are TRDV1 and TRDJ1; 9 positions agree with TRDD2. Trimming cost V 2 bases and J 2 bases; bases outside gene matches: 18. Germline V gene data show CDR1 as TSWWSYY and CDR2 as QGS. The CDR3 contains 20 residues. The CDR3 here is CALGEAFLRAEGDPTDKLIF. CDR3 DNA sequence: TGTGCTCTTGGGGAAGCCTTCCTACGAGCAGAAGGGGATCCTACCGATAAACTCATCTTT.

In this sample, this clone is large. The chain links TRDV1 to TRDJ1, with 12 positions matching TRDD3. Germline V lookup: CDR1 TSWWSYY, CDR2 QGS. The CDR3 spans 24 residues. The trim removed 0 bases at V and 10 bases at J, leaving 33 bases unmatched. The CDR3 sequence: CALGELLIHSTTSDLGDTLGGLIF. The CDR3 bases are TGTGCTCTTGGGGAACTCCTCATTCATTCCACGACGTCTGACCTGGGGGATACGCTGGGGGGACTCATCTTT.

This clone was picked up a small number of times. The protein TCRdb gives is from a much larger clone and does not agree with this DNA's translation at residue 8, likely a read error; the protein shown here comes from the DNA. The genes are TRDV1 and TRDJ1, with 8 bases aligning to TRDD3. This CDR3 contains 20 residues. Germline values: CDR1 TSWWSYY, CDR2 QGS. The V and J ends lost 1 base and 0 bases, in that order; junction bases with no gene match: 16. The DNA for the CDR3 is TGTGCTCTTGGGGAACCAGGGTCCCTACTCCTGGGGGACAACACCGATAAACTCATCTTT. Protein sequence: CALGEPGSLLLGDNTDKLIF.

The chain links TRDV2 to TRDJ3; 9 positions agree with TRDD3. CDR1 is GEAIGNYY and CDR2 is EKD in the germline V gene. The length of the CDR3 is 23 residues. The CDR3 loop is CSFATWVLGDTETSSWDTRQMFF. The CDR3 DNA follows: TGTTCCTTTGCCACCTGGGTACTTGGGGATACGGAAACGAGCTCCTGGGACACCCGACAGATGTTTTTC.

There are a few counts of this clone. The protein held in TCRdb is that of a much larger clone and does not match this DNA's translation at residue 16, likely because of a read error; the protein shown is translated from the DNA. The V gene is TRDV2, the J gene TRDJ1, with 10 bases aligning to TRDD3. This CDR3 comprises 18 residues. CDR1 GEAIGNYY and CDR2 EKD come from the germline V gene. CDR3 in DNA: TGTGCCTGTGACACTGTACTCGGGGGATACGGGTCCACCGATAAACCCATCTTT. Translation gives CACDTVLGGYGSTDKPIF.

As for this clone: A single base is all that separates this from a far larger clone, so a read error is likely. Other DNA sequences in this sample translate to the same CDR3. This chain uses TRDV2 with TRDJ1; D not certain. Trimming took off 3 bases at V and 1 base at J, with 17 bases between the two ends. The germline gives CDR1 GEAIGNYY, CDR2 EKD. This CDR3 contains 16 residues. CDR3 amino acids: CACDRLPCGSTDKLIF. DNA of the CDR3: TGTGCCTGTGACCGGCTGCCTTGTGGTTCCACCGATAAACTCATCTTT.

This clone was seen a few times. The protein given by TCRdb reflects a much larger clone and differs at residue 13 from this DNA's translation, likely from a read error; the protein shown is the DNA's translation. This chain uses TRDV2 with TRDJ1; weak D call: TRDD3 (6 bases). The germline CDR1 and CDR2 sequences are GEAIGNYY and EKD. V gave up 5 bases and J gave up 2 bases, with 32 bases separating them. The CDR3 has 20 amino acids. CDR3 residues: CACGRGGGPIPRCPTDKLIF. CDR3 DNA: TGTGCCTGTGGTCGTGGTGGGGGCCCGATCCCTCGTTGCCCAACCGATAAACTCATCTTT.

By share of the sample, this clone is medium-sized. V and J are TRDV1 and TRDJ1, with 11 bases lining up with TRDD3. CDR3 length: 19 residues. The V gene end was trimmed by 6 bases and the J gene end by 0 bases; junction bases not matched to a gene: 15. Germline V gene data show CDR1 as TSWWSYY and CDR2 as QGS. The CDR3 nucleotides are TGTGCTCTTGGCAAATACTTCCCCTGGGGGATACTGTACACCGATAAACTCATCTTT. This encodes CALGKYFPWGILYTDKLIF.

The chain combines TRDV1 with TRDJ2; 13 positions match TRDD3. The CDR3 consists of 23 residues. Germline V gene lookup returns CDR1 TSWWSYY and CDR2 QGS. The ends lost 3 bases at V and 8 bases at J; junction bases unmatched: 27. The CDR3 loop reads CALGDPLPPRDWGIRRKSAQLFF. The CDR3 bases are TGTGCTCTTGGGGACCCGCTTCCCCCACGGGACTGGGGGATACGCCGTAAATCGGCACAACTCTTCTTT.

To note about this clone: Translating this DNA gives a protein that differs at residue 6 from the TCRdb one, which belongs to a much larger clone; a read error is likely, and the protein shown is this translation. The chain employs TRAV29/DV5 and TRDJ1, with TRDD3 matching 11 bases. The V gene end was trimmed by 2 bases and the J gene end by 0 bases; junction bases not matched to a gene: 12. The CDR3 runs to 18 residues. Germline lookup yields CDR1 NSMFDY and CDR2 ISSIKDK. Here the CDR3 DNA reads TGTGCAGCAAGGCGGCCTTCGGGACTGGGGGATAACACCGATAAACTCATCTTT. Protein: CAARRPSGLGDNTDKLIF. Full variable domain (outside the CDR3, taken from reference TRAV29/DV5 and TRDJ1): DQQVKQNSPSLSVQEGRISILNCDYTNSMFDYFLWYKKYPAEGPTFLISISSIKDKNEDGRFTVFLNKSAKHLSLHIVPSQPGDSAVYFCAARRPSGLGDNTDKLIFGKGTRVTVEP.

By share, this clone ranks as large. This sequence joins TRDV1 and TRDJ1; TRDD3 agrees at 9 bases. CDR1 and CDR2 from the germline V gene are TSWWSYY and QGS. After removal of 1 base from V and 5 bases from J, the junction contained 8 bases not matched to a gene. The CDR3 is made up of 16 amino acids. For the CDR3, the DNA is TGTGCTCTTGGGGAACCCGCCAGGGGATACGCGGATAAACTCATCTTT. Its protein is CALGEPARGYADKLIF.

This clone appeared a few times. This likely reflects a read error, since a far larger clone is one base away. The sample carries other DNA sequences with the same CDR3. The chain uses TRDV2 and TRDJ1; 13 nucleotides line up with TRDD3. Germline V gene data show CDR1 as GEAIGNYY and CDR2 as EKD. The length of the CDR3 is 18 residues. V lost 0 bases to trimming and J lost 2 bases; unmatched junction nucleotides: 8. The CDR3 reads CACDTLLGDTRGTDKLIF. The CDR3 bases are TGTGCCTGTGACACCCTACTGGGGGATACGCGCGGAACCGATAAACTCATCTTT.

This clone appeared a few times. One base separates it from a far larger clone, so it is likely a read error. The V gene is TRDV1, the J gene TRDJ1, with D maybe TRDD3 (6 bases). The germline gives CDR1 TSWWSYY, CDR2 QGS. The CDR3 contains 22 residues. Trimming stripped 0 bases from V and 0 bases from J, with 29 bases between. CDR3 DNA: TGTGCTCTTGGGGAACTATTCCCAGAACCGGGGATCCCTACACTGCACACCGATAAACTCATCTTT. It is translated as CALGELFPEPGIPTLHTDKLIF.

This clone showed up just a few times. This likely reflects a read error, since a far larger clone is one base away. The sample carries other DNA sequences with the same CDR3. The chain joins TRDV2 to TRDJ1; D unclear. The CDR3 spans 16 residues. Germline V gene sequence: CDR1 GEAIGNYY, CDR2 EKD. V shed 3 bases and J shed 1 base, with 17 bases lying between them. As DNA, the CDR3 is TGTGCCTGTGACCGGCTACCTTGTGGTTCCACCGATAAACTCATCTTT. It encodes CACDRLPCGSTDKLIF.

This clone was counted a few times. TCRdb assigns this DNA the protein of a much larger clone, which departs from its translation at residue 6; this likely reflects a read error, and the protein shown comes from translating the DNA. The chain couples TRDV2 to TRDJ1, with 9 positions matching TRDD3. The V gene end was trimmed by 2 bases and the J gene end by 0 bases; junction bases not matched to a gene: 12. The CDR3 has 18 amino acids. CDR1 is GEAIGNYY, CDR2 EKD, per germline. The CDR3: CACDSALGDQGYTDKLIF. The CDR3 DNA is TGTGCCTGTGACAGTGCACTGGGGGACCAAGGGTACACCGATAAACTCATCTTT.

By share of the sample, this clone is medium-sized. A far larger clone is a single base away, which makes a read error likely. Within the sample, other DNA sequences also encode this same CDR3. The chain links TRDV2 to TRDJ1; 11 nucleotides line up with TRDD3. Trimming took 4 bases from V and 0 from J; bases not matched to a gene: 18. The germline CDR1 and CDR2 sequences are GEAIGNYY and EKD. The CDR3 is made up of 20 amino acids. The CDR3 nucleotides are TGTGCCTGTGAGTTGCTGGGACTGGGGGATAGGGTCCGGTACACCGATAAACTCATCTTT. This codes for CACELLGLGDRVRYTDKLIF.

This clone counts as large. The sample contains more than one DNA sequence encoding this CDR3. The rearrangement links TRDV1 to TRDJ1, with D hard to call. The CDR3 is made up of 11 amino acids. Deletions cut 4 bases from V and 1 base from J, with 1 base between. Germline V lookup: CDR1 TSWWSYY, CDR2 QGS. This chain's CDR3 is CALGGTDKLIF. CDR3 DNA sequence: TGTGCTCTTGGGGGCACCGATAAACTCATCTTT.

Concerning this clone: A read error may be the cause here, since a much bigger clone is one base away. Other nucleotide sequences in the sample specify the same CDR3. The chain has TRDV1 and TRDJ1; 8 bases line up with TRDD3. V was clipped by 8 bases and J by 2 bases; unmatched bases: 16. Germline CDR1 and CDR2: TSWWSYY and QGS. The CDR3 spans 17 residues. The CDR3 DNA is TGTGCTCTTTCTAAGGGAGGCTGGGGGACGCTAACCGATAAACTCATCTTT. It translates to CALSKGGWGTLTDKLIF.

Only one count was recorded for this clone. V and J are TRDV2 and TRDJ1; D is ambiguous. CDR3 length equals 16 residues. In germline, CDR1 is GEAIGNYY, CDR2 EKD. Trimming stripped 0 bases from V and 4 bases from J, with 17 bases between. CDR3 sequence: CACDTGWPNAGDKLIF. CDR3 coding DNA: TGTGCCTGTGACACCGGCTGGCCCAACGCTGGCGATAAACTCATCTTT.

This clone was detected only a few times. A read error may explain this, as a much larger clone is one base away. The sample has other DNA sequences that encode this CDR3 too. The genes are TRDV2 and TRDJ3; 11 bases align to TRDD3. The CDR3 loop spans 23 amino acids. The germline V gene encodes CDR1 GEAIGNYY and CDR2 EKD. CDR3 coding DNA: TGTGCCTGTGACACCGGGGTTTACTGGGGGATAAGGAATAGCGCCTGGGACACCCGACAGATGTTCTTC. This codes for CACDTGVYWGIRNSAWDTRQMFF.

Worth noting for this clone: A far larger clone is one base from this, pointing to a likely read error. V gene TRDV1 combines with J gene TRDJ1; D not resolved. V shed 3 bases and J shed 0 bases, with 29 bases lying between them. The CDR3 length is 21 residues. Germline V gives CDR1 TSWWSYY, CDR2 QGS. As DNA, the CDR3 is TGTGCTCTTGGGGAGGTCACTCCCCACGTACTGTGGGACCCTAACACCGATAAACTCATCTTT. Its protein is CALGEVTPHVLWDPNTDKLIF.

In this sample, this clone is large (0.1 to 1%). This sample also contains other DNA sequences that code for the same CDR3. The CDR3 bases are TGTGCCTGTGACACCGGGGTACTTGGGGATACGGAAACGAGCTCCTGGGACACCCGACAGATGTTTTTC. Translated, it gives CACDTGVLGDTETSSWDTRQMFF. V usage is TRDV2 and J usage is TRDJ3; TRDD3 aligns across 9 bases. The CDR3 covers 23 residues. Trimming cost V 0 bases and J 0 bases; bases outside gene matches: 17. Germline values: CDR1 GEAIGNYY, CDR2 EKD.